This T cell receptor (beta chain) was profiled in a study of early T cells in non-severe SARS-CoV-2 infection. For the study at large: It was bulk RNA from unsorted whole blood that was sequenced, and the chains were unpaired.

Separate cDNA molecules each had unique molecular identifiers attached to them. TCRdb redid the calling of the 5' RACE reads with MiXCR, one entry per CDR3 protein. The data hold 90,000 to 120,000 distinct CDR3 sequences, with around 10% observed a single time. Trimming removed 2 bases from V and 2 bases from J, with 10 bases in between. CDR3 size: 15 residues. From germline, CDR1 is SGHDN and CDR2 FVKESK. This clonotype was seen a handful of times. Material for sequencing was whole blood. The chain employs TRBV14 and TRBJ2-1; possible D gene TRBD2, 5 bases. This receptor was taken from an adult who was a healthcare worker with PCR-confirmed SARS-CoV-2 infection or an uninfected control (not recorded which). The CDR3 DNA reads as TGTGCCAGCAGCCAATCAGGACTTACCTACAATGAGCAGTTCTTC. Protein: CASSQSGLTYNEQFF.